Only one count was recorded for the clone carrying this T cell receptor beta chain. This record comes from a study of response to subunit inactivated influenza vaccine. There are 13 residues in the CDR3. Trimming removed 0 bases at V and 2 bases at J, with 8 bases between. Germline lookup yields CDR1 GTSNPN and CDR2 SVGIG (reference sequence). TCRdb re-derived calls from the RT-PCR reads in MiXCR, one entry per CDR3 protein. The data show about 780,000 distinct CDR3 sequences, with less than 20% seen just once and roughly a tenth held by the top ten. Specimen: PBMCs from blood, collected roughly 5 days after vaccination. This receptor was taken from a man aged 50-60 years who received an inactivated influenza vaccine. The rearrangement joins TRBV30 to TRBJ2-7; D is unclear. The CDR3 coding sequence is TGTGCCTGGAGTGTAGAGAATACCTACGAGCAGTACTTC. Translated: CAWSVENTYEQYF.